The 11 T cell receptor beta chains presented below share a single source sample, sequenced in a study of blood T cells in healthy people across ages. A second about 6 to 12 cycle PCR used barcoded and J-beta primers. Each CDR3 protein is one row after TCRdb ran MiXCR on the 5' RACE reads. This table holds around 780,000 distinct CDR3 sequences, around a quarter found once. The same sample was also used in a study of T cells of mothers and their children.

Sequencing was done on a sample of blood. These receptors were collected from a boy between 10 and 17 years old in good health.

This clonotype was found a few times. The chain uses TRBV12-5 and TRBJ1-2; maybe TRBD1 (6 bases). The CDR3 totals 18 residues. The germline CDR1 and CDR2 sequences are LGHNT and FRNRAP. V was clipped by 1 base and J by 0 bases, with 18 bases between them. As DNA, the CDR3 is TGTGCTAGTGGTTTGGGACCGGCACAGGGAGCCGCTAACTATGGCTACACCTTC. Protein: CASGLGPAQGAANYGYTF.

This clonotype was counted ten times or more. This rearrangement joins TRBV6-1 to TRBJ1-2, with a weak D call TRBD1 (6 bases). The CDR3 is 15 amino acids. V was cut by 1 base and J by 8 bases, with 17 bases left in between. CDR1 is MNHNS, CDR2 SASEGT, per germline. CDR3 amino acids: CASSEVGSRGHGYTF. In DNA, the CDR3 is TGTGCCAGCAGTGAAGTTGGTAGCAGGGGTCACGGCTACACCTTC.

The CDR3 is CASSPGGRAYGYTF. CDR3 in DNA: TGTGCCAGCAGCCCCGGAGGGAGAGCCTATGGCTACACCTTC. The genes are TRBV7-3 and TRBJ1-2; D gene unclear. Germline CDR1 SGHTA, CDR2 FQGTGA. The CDR3 contains 14 residues. Trimming shortened V by 5 bases and J by 4 bases, and 14 bases separated the two germline ends.

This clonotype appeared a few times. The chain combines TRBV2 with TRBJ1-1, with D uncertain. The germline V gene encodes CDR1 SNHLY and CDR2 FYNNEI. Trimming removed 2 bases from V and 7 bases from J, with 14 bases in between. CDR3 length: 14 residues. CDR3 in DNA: TGTGCCAGCAGTGAAATCGAAGTGGTGAGTGAAGCTTTCTTT. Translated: CASSEIEVVSEAFF.

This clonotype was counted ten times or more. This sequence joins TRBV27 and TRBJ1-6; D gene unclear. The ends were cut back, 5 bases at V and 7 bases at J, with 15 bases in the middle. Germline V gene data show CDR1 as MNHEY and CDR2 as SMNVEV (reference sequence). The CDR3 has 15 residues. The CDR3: CASSPSGWENSPLHF. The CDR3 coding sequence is TGTGCCAGCAGTCCCTCCGGTTGGGAAAATTCACCCCTCCACTTT.

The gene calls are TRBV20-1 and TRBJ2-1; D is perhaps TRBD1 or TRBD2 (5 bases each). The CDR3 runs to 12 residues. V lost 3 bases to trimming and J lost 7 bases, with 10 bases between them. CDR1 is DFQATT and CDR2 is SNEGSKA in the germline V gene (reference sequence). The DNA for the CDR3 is TGCAGTGCTAGTCTTTGGGGGAATGAGCAGTTCTTC. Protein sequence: CSASLWGNEQFF.

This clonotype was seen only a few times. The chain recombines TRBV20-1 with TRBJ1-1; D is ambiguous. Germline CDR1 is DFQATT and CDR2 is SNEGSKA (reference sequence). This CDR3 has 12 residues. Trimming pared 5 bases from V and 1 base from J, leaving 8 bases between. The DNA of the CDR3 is TGCAGTGCTTGTGGGTGGAACACTGAAGCTTTCTTT. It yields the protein CSACGWNTEAFF.

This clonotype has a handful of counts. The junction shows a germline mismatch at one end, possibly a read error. The CDR3 DNA sequence: TGTGCCACCAGTCGAAACACCATATATTTT. Amino acids: CATSRNTIYF. This chain joins TRBV12-3 or TRBV12-4 and TRBJ1-3; D gene uncertain. The CDR3 contains 10 residues.

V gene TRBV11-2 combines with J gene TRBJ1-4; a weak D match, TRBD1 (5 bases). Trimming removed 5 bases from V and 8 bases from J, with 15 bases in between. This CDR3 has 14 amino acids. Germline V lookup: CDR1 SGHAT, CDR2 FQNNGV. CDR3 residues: CASSRIGTGEKLFF. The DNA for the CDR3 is TGTGCCAGCAGCCGAATTGGGACGGGGGAAAAACTGTTTTTT. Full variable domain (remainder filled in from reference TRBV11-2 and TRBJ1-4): EAGVAQSPRYKIIEKRQSVAFWCNPISGHATLYWYQQILGQGPKLLIQFQNNGVVDDSQLPKDRFSAERLKGVDSTLKIQPAKLEDSAVYLCASSRIGTGEKLFFGSGTQLSVL.

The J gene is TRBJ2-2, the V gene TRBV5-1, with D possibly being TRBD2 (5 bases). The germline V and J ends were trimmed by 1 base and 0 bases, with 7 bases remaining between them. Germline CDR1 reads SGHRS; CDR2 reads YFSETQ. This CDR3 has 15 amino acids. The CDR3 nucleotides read TGCGCCAGCAGCTTGCTCGGGACGAACACCGGGGAGCTGTTTTTT. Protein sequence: CASSLLGTNTGELFF.

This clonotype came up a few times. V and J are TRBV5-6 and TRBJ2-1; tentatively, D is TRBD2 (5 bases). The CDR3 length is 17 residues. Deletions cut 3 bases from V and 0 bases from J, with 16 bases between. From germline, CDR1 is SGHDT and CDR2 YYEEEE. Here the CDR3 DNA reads TGTGCCAGCAGCTCCGATAGCGAACCGAGCTCCTACAATGAGCAGTTCTTC. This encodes CASSSDSEPSSYNEQFF.